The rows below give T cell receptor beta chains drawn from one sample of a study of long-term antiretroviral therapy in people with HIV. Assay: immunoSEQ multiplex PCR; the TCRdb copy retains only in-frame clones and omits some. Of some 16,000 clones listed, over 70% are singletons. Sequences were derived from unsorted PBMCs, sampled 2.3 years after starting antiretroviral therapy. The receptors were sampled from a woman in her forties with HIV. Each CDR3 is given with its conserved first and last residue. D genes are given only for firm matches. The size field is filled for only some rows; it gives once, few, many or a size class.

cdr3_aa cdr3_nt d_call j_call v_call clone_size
CASSVGDAIGELFF TGTGCCAGCAGCGTAGGAGACGCCATCGGGGAGCTGTTTTTT NA TRBJ2-2 TRBV9 few
CASKGSYNEQFF TGTGCCAGCAAAGGATCCTACAATGAGCAGTTCTTC NA TRBJ2-1 TRBV9 NA
CATRDWAFF TGTGCCACCCGGGACTGGGCTTTCTTT NA TRBJ1-1 TRBV7-7 NA
CAWSVGVLYRRGGSNQPQHF TGTGCCTGGAGTGTTGGGGTCCTTTACCGACGGGGAGGTAGCAATCAGCCCCAGCATTTT NA TRBJ1-5 TRBV30 NA
CASSLAGGMNTEAFF TGTGCCAGCAGCTTGGCGGGGGGGATGAACACTGAAGCTTTCTTT NA TRBJ1-1 TRBV7-2 NA
CATSREGGSWNEQYF TGTGCCACCAGCAGAGAGGGAGGGAGCTGGAACGAGCAGTACTTC TRBD2 TRBJ2-7 TRBV15 few
CASSPTGNEQFF TGTGCCAGCAGTCCAACCGGTAATGAGCAGTTCTTC NA TRBJ2-1 TRBV6-6 once
CASSLTGAEETQYF TGCGCCAGCAGCCTTACAGGGGCGGAGGAGACCCAGTACTTC TRBD1 TRBJ2-5 TRBV4-1 NA
CASSVGGTANYGYTF TGTGCCAGCAGCGTAGGAGGGACAGCTAACTATGGCTACACCTTC TRBD1 TRBJ1-2 TRBV9 NA
CASSRRGREDGYTF TGTGCCAGCTCACGACGCGGCAGGGAGGATGGCTACACCTTC NA TRBJ1-2 TRBV18 NA
CASSQDQGTIYGYTF TGCGCCAGCAGCCAAGATCAGGGGACAATTTATGGCTACACCTTC NA TRBJ1-2 TRBV4-1 few
CAIRREGLNEQYF TGTGCCATCCGGCGGGAGGGCCTAAACGAGCAGTACTTC TRBD2 TRBJ2-7 TRBV6-1 NA
CASSTQGGVYYGYTF TGCGCCAGCAGCACCCAGGGTGGGGTGTACTATGGCTACACCTTC NA TRBJ1-2 TRBV4-1 NA
CASSPGGTEAFF TGTGCCAGCAGCCCAGGTGGCACTGAAGCTTTCTTT NA TRBJ1-1 TRBV11-3 once
CASSLGLAGGRETQYF TGTGCCAGCAGCCTTGGACTAGCGGGGGGGCGAGAGACCCAGTACTTC TRBD2 TRBJ2-5 TRBV9 NA
CASSFPGSYEQYF TGTGCCAGCAGTTTCCCGGGGTCCTACGAGCAGTACTTC NA TRBJ2-7 TRBV6-5 once
CASSVPGALNTEAFF TGCGCCAGCAGTGTTCCGGGGGCACTGAACACTGAAGCTTTCTTT NA TRBJ1-1 TRBV10-2 NA
CASRRQGVNTEAFF TGTGCCAGCAGACGACAGGGGGTAAATACTGAAGCTTTCTTT TRBD1 TRBJ1-1 TRBV7-9 NA
CASSPPGTDYEQYF TGTGCCAGCTCACCACCCGGGACAGACTACGAGCAGTACTTC TRBD1 TRBJ2-7 TRBV18 NA
CASSPRLARADTQYF TGTGCCAGCAGCCCGAGACTAGCTCGGGCAGATACGCAGTATTTT TRBD2 TRBJ2-3 TRBV7-9 NA
CASSLLMGQFF TGTGCCAGCAGCTTACTAATGGGGCAGTTCTTC NA TRBJ2-1 TRBV7-9 NA
CASSPTPRGETQYF TGTGCCAGCAGCCCGACTCCCAGGGGAGAGACCCAGTACTTC NA TRBJ2-5 TRBV5-4 NA
CAWNLYRATEAFF TGTGCCTGGAACCTGTATAGGGCCACTGAAGCTTTCTTT NA TRBJ1-1 TRBV30 NA
CASSLEGSGGGTQYF TGTGCCAGCAGCTTAGAGGGTAGCGGGGGGGGGACCCAGTACTTC TRBD2 TRBJ2-5 TRBV7-2 NA
CAISESFVYEQYF TGTGCCATCAGTGAGTCCTTTGTCTACGAGCAGTACTTC NA TRBJ2-7 TRBV10-3 NA
CAISELGLAGTDTQYF TGTGCCATCAGTGAGTTGGGACTAGCGGGCACAGATACGCAGTATTTT TRBD2 TRBJ2-3 TRBV10-3 NA
CASSLAPVGTEAFF TGTGCCAGCAGCTTGGCCCCCGTCGGCACTGAAGCTTTCTTT NA TRBJ1-1 TRBV5-6 few
CASTPQFPSGGSTDTQYF TGTGCCAGCACTCCCCAGTTTCCTAGCGGGGGGAGCACAGATACGCAGTATTTT TRBD2 TRBJ2-3 TRBV27 few
CASSHVAGGPGETQYF TGTGCCAGCAGCCATGTAGCGGGAGGGCCGGGAGAGACCCAGTACTTC TRBD2 TRBJ2-5 TRBV5-6 once
CASSYQHWGMNTEAFF TGTGCCAGCAGTTACCAACATTGGGGAATGAACACTGAAGCTTTCTTT NA TRBJ1-1 TRBV6-5 few
CASRSGTTYNEQFF TGTGCCAGCAGGTCGGGGACTACCTACAATGAGCAGTTCTTC TRBD2 TRBJ2-1 TRBV6-6 NA
CASSQVPGVPLGNQPQHF TGCGCCAGCAGCCAAGTACCCGGGGTACCCCTAGGCAATCAGCCCCAGCATTTT NA TRBJ1-5 TRBV4-1 NA
CASSLPQGAMEAFF TGTGCCAGCAGCCTTCCACAGGGGGCTATGGAAGCTTTCTTT TRBD1 TRBJ1-1 TRBV11-3 NA
CASSRGGTGANVLTF TGCGCCAGCAGCCGAGGGGGCACTGGGGCCAACGTCCTGACTTTC TRBD1 TRBJ2-6 TRBV4-1 NA
CASFIQGVSPYEQYF TGTGCCAGCTTTATACAGGGGGTTAGTCCCTACGAGCAGTACTTC TRBD1 TRBJ2-7 TRBV6-6 once
CASTVGGQVLMNTEAFF TGTGCCAGCACCGTGGGGGGACAGGTCTTAATGAACACTGAAGCTTTCTTT TRBD1 TRBJ1-1 TRBV5-4 NA
CASSPRGPGTNEQFF TGTGCCAGCTCACCAAGGGGGCCAGGGACCAATGAGCAGTTCTTC TRBD1 TRBJ2-1 TRBV18 NA
CASSWGGRNTEAFF TGTGCCAGCAGTTGGGGGGGGCGAAACACTGAAGCTTTCTTT NA TRBJ1-1 TRBV27 few
CAWSIPGTKTQYF TGTGCCTGGAGTATACCCGGGACTAAGACCCAGTACTTC TRBD2 TRBJ2-5 TRBV30 NA
CASGQEPAGETQYF TGTGCCAGCGGCCAGGAGCCTGCCGGGGAGACCCAGTACTTC NA TRBJ2-5 TRBV2 NA
CASGTRSYEQYF TGTGCCAGCGGGACACGATCCTACGAGCAGTACTTC NA TRBJ2-7 TRBV9 few
CSVVGKSSYNEQFF TGCAGCGTTGTGGGGAAAAGCTCCTACAATGAGCAGTTCTTC NA TRBJ2-1 TRBV29-1 NA
CASSEVGSGAYNEQFF TGTGCCAGCAGTGAAGTTGGGTCGGGAGCGTACAATGAGCAGTTCTTC NA TRBJ2-1 TRBV2 NA
CASSLVGGQPQHF TGTGCCAGCAGCTTGGTAGGTGGTCAGCCCCAGCATTTT NA TRBJ1-5 TRBV5-6 NA
CASSPGLAGLETQYF TGTGCCAGCAGCCCCGGACTAGCGGGGTTAGAGACCCAGTACTTC TRBD2 TRBJ2-5 TRBV7-9 NA